This TCR beta chain was recorded in a study of T cell responses to AZD1222 COVID-19 vaccine. Overall study findings and caveats: A mostly white British donor set with more females was recruited, and clonal diversity was possibly underestimated. Researchers took repertoire samples only after the peak T cell response had come.

The method was immunoSEQ multiplex PCR; TCRdb's version includes in-frame clones alone and lacks a portion of them. The sample consists of about 150,000 clones, 86% of them appearing once. For this clone: Its antigen is still unknown.

Trimming took 5 bases from V and 4 from J; bases not matched to a gene: 4. There are 15 residues in the CDR3. From germline, CDR1 is MGHRA and CDR2 YSYEKL. The chain employs TRBV4-1 and TRBJ2-1; 11 bases align to TRBD2. This sequence originates from an adult in good health. Sample: peripheral blood, taken on day 0 of MenACWY control vaccination. The CDR3 coding sequence is TGCGCCAGCAGCTCCGGGACTAGCGGTTACAATGAGCAGTTCTTC. This sequence encodes CASSSGTSGYNEQFF.